This T cell receptor beta chain stems from a study of lymphopenia after photon versus proton radiotherapy (dated by TCRdb to about 2019). Notes on the research overall: Photon and proton radiation therapy were compared by the study for their immunological effects in patients with gastrointestinal tumors who developed high-grade lymphopenia. The study aimed to characterize how the two radiation modalities differ in their impact on the immune system. The cohort comprised about 19 patients with gastrointestinal tumors who received either photon or proton therapy and then developed lymphopenia.

On this clone itself: The antigen it recognizes is unknown. Base qualities are missing; no much larger clone stands one base away.

What the work shows at the level of the full study, not this receptor alone: The survival association was assessed only in patients who died, and the authors presented better survival with proton therapy as a possibility rather than a demonstrated result. After the lymphocyte count nadir, repertoires from photon-treated patients showed oligoclonal expansion, particularly of CD8+ Temra cells, and this expansion drove the decline in diversity. Across the cohort, an inverse correlation was found between a larger post-nadir drop in TCR diversity and overall survival time among patients who died. During treatment, patients who received proton therapy stayed relatively stable, whereas patients who received photon therapy lost naive T cells and TCR diversity and gained effector/memory populations.

The CDR3, cysteine through phenylalanine, is 16 amino acids long. The sequence is cut down to CDR3 DNA, 48 bases in frame from base 1. The germline V gene encodes CDR1 SGDLS and CDR2 YYNGEE. V is shortened by 2 bases, J by 5 bases, and the region joining them spans 19 bases. Libraries were made using the immunoSEQ multiplex PCR assay. Alongside multiparametric flow cytometry, deep sequencing of rearranged TCR beta loci was used to profile the T cell repertoires. TCRdb stores this immuneACCESS table with in-frame sequences only. Part of the clones is absent; in the studies checked, under half of the shortfall reflects unresolved V genes, and no reason is known for the rest. Within this sample are about 5,000 clones, with around 89% of them counted one time only. The top ten clonotypes cover 15% to 20% of the sample.

The clonotype was recovered from a man aged 25 to 45 with gastric cancer. The chain couples TRBV9 to TRBJ2-5; no confident D gene assignment can be made. The specimen was peripheral blood, collected from a patient treated with photon-based radiotherapy. The CDR3 has the sequence CASSVSGVAIWETQYF. The DNA sequence is TGTGCCAGCAGCGTCAGTGGGGTGGCGATTTGGGAGACCCAGTACTTC.